The rows below give T cell receptor beta chains drawn from one sample of a study of graft-versus-host responses after intestinal transplantation. The method was immunoSEQ multiplex PCR; TCRdb's version includes in-frame clones alone and lacks a portion of them. Of 43,000 or so clones in the sample, roughly 95% were seen once. The starting material was PBMCs, obtained 330 to 350 days after intestinal transplant. These receptors all stem from a human patient who received an intestinal transplant, so some T cells may come from the graft donor. CDR3s include the opening cysteine and the closing phenylalanine or tryptophan.

J | V | CDR3
TRBJ2-2 | TRBV19 | CASTVYGTSGGGELFF
TRBJ2-7 | TRBV27 | CASRDRVTYEQYF
TRBJ2-7 | TRBV4-1 | CASSLTSGRSFDTYEQYF
TRBJ2-1 | TRBV7-2 | CASSFQLAGADEQFF
TRBJ2-4 | TRBV29-1 | CSVVGTLAKNIQYF
TRBJ2-7 | TRBV4-1 | CASSQSQGAAYEQYF
TRBJ2-1 | TRBV19 | CASSMGGRDNEQFF
TRBJ1-2 | TRBV5-4 | CASTNQGGVYGYTF
TRBJ2-5 | TRBV2 | CASSAKFVGAPYF
TRBJ2-5 | TRBV7-2 | CASSFTGQETQYF
TRBJ1-4 | TRBV6-5 | CASSVGQGKLFF
TRBJ1-5 | TRBV6-1 | CANYCRAQPQHF
TRBJ2-4 | TRBV5-4 | CASSWTGTAKNIQYF
TRBJ2-6 | TRBV5-6 | CASSLTSSGANVLTF
TRBJ2-7 | TRBV13 | CASSPDRTLLEQYF
TRBJ1-1 | TRBV6-4 | CASSDSIGSSVTEAFF
TRBJ1-2 | TRBV2 | CASRGPYSGQFPYGYTF
TRBJ2-1 | TRBV6-1 | CASSHGLPQQFF
TRBJ2-1 | TRBV27 | CASRTFGRKNEQFF
TRBJ2-5 | TRBV2 | CASSPSTGFRETQYF
TRBJ2-7 | TRBV4-1 | CASSQWGDLYEQYF
TRBJ1-1 | TRBV19 | CASSSGVRYAEAFF
TRBJ2-1 | TRBV7-3 | CASSPNAAGARGEQFF
TRBJ1-4 | TRBV15 | CATSRGAGDEKLFF
TRBJ1-1 | TRBV5-6 | CASSFHRVTEAFF
TRBJ2-3 | TRBV7-3 | CASAKLAGQTDTQYF
TRBJ2-5 | TRBV4-1 | CASSQDVYETQYF
TRBJ2-3 | TRBV6-1 | CASSDWTGEDTQYF
TRBJ1-2 | TRBV5-4 | CASSLVSGQGNYGYTF
TRBJ1-1 | TRBV9 | CASSVSGNTEAFF
TRBJ2-7 | TRBV5-1 | CASSWWGTSGYEQYF
TRBJ2-7 | TRBV28 | CASTQDTTGYYEQYF
TRBJ1-2 | TRBV5-5 | CASSLVAGGSNYGYTF
TRBJ2-7 | TRBV11-2 | CASTRGGGIYEQYF
TRBJ1-1 | TRBV6-5 | CASSYRGDTEAFF
TRBJ2-7 | TRBV29-1 | CSVVARDGTYEQYF
TRBJ2-1 | TRBV6-5 | CASSYLASLPNEQFF
TRBJ1-2 | TRBV2 | CASSPLLGEDGYTF
TRBJ2-5 | TRBV11-3 | CASSLGATGETQYF
TRBJ2-7 | TRBV7-9 | CASSSRPYEQYF
TRBJ1-3 | TRBV5-3 | CARSAVRFSGNTIYF
TRBJ1-6 | TRBV10-3 | CAISEAGHNSPLHF
TRBJ2-7 | TRBV9 | CASSVGDPEVYEQYF
TRBJ2-3 | TRBV10-3 | CAIGWEPGTVDTDTQYF
TRBJ2-4 | TRBV5-6 | CASSFWRAIAKNIQYF
TRBJ2-7 | TRBV18 | CASSPVTGLEDDYEQYF
TRBJ1-2 | TRBV6-5 | CASSYSVGQGDYTF